The 3 T cell receptor beta chains in this list originate from one sample, sequenced in a study of T cells in Graves' hyperthyroidism and ophthalmopathy (dated by TCRdb to between 2019 and 2020). The method behind the library was multiplex PCR. The reads were generated on an Illumina HiSeq 2000. TCR beta CDR3 regions were amplified from RNA transcripts. A first-round RT-PCR of the TCR CDR3 used the HTBI primer set with the Qiagen OneStep RT-PCR kit. TCRdb applied fastp at Q25 and MiXCR to the public reads, then kept only in-frame beta chains. For every CDR3 protein sequence, its rows merge into one entry that carries the most common genes and DNA. A total of around 200,000 distinct CDR3 sequences appear in this sample, about a sixth of them only once. The ten largest clones take up roughly two fifths of the sample. The sample consisted of blood. The source of these receptors is a man aged 40-55 years with Graves' hyperthyroidism.

This clonotype was recorded many times. The V gene is TRBV2, the J gene TRBJ2-5; TRBD2 matches 8 bases. The germline V gene has CDR1 SNHLY and CDR2 FYNNEI. Germline trimming cut 3 bases from V and 2 bases from J; bases unmatched to any gene: 5. The CDR3 runs 15 residues. The CDR3 nucleotides read TGTGCCAGCAGTGAGGTGTCTAGCGGGCAAGAGACCCAGTACTTC. Translated: CASSEVSSGQETQYF. Together with reference TRBV2 and TRBJ2-5, the CDR3 gives the full variable domain: EPEVTQTPSHQVTQMGQEVILRCVPISNHLYFYWYRQILGQKVEFLVSFYNNEISEKSEIFDDQFSVERPDGSNFTLKIRSTKLEDSAMYFCASSEVSSGQETQYFGPGTRLLVL.

Ten or more counts support this clonotype. The chain links TRBV2 to TRBJ1-4; 9 bases are a match to TRBD1. The CDR3 has 14 residues. The germline V gene has CDR1 SNHLY and CDR2 FYNNEI. The V and J ends lost 10 bases and 8 bases, in that order; junction bases with no gene match: 11. CDR3 nucleotides: TGTGCCATCCTGGTGGGGACAGGGATGGAAAAACTGTTTTTT. Translating gives CAILVGTGMEKLFF.

In this sample, this clonotype turned up a few times. The chain employs TRBV6-1 and TRBJ2-2; D uncertain. Trimming removed 6 bases from V and 5 bases from J, with 19 bases in between. This CDR3 spans 16 amino acids. CDR1 and CDR2 (germline): MNHNS, SASEGT. The DNA of the CDR3 is TGTGCCAGCAGCTTAGAGTGGGCGATTTTAACCGGGGAGCTGTTTTTT. Amino acid sequence: CASSLEWAILTGELFF.